Sequencing of this T cell receptor beta chain was carried out in a study of persistence of HIV-infected CD4 T cells. Cells were stimulated with CMV-infected fibroblast lysates at roughly 10 ug/mL. Memory cells lacking CD40L and CD69 with high CD45RO were sorted. This was the immunoSEQ version 4 assay in survey mode. Profiling relied on immunoSEQ multiplex PCR, and the TCRdb table lists in-frame clones only, not all of them. The table lists about 48,000 clones, around 75% of them singletons. Trimming left V 4 bases short and J 3 bases short, with 7 bases between. Germline-derived CDR1 and CDR2 are SGHTA and FQGNSA. There are 13 residues in the CDR3. Concerning this clone itself: Its antigen remains unidentified.

The sequenced sample was CD4+ T cells sorted from PBMCs after roughly 18-hour stimulation, obtained from a patient who received antiretroviral therapy. This chain links TRBV7-2 with TRBJ1-5, with D unclear. The TCR sequence derives from an adult man with HIV who was CMV-seropositive. The CDR3 nucleotides read TGTGCCAGCAGCTACCGGGACAATCAGCCCCAGCATTTT. Residues: CASSYRDNQPQHF.